Listed below are T cell receptor beta chains from one sample, sequenced in a study of blood T cell repertoires in COVID-19. Assay: immunoSEQ multiplex PCR; the TCRdb copy retains only in-frame clones and omits some. In the table there are tens of thousands of clones, around 84% of which are singletons. Sequencing input: peripheral blood. These TCRs come from a human donor in a cohort sampled during active COVID-19. Each CDR3 is given with its conserved first and last residue. The order of the fields is J gene, clone size, V gene, D gene, CDR3 DNA, CDR3 protein. The D gene is left open where the match is weak. The size field is filled for only some rows; it gives once, few, many or a size class.

TRBJ2-5 | NA | TRBV11-2 | TRBD1 | TGTGCCAGCAGCTTAGGCGCCGGGACAGGATACCAAGAGACCCAGTACTTC | CASSLGAGTGYQETQYF
TRBJ2-5 | NA | TRBV12-3/TRBV12-4 | NA | TGTGCCAGCAGTTTACGGGAGACCCAGTACTTC | CASSLRETQYF
TRBJ2-1 | NA | TRBV12-3/TRBV12-4 | NA | TGTGCCAGCAGTTTAGGGCGGGAGCAGTTCTTC | CASSLGREQFF
TRBJ1-3 | NA | TRBV5-1 | NA | TGCGCCAGCAGCTTGACAGGGCCGAGCTCTGGAAACACCATATATTTT | CASSLTGPSSGNTIYF
TRBJ2-3 | NA | TRBV18 | TRBD2 | TGTGCCAGCCTGGACAGCGGGAGACGAGATACGCAGTATTTT | CASLDSGRRDTQYF
TRBJ1-6 | NA | TRBV18 | TRBD1 | TGTGCCAGCTCAAACCGGGACAGTAATTCACCCCTCCACTTT | CASSNRDSNSPLHF
TRBJ1-2 | NA | TRBV4-3 | TRBD1 | TGCGCCAGCAGCCACTCCGGGACAGGGGTTGGCTACACCTTC | CASSHSGTGVGYTF
TRBJ1-1 | NA | TRBV6-6 | NA | TGTGCCAGCAGTGTCGGCACTGAAGCTTTCTTT | CASSVGTEAFF
TRBJ2-7 | NA | TRBV28 | TRBD2 | TGTGCCAGCAACCCACAGCAGGGAGGGGTTTCCGAGCAGTACTTC | CASNPQQGGVSEQYF
TRBJ1-1 | NA | TRBV19 | NA | TGTGCCAGTAGTCCGCCGGGCAGGGGTCTTACTGAAGCTTTCTTT | CASSPPGRGLTEAFF
TRBJ1-2 | NA | TRBV30 | TRBD1 | TGTGCCTGGAGGGGGGACAGGAGGGTGCGCGGCTACACCTTC | CAWRGDRRVRGYTF
TRBJ2-1 | NA | TRBV2 | TRBD1 | TGTGCCAGCAGTGGTGGGACAGGGGCGGGTAGAGGGTTCTTC | CASSGGTGAGRGFF
TRBJ2-1 | NA | TRBV15 | NA | TGTGCCACCAGCAGGACTAACTCCTACAATGAGCAGTTCTTC | CATSRTNSYNEQFF
TRBJ2-7 | NA | TRBV30 | TRBD2 | TGTGCCTGGAGGGGGGTAGCGGGACTTAACCCGTTCGAGCAGTACTTC | CAWRGVAGLNPFEQYF
TRBJ2-6 | NA | TRBV2 | TRBD1 | TGTGCCAGCAGCGACAGGGTAGGGGCCAACGTCCTGACTTTC | CASSDRVGANVLTF
TRBJ2-1 | NA | TRBV7-3 | TRBD2 | TGTGCCAGCAGCTTAAGGGGAGCCGGGACGGGAGGTGAGCAGTTCTTC | CASSLRGAGTGGEQFF
TRBJ1-5 | NA | TRBV2 | TRBD1 | TGTGCCAGCAGTACAGGGGCGATCAATCAGCCCCAGCATTTT | CASSTGAINQPQHF
TRBJ1-1 | NA | TRBV27 | NA | TGTGCCAGCAGCCCAGACTACGCAACCGCTGAAGCTTTCTTT | CASSPDYATAEAFF
TRBJ2-4 | NA | TRBV7-2 | TRBD1 | TGTGCCAGCAGCTTAGGGACAGGGGGGAACATTCAGTACTTC | CASSLGTGGNIQYF
TRBJ2-3 | NA | TRBV7-3 | TRBD1 | TGTGCCAGCAGCACAGGGGTAACAGATACGCAGTATTTT | CASSTGVTDTQYF
TRBJ2-2 | NA | TRBV7-3 | NA | TGTGCCAGCAGCAAGGACAGTGTACCCGGGGAGCTGTTTTTT | CASSKDSVPGELFF
TRBJ2-3 | NA | TRBV5-1 | TRBD1 | TGCGCCAGCAGCTTGACAGGGGTAGGCACAGATACGCAGTATTTT | CASSLTGVGTDTQYF
TRBJ1-2 | NA | TRBV11-3 | NA | TGTGCCAGCAGCTTAGGGGCTCGCTACACCTTC | CASSLGARYTF
TRBJ1-2 | NA | TRBV19 | TRBD1 | TGTGCCAGTAGTGAAGGGACAGGGGTTAACTATGGCTACACCTTC | CASSEGTGVNYGYTF
TRBJ2-7 | NA | TRBV28 | NA | TGTGCCAGCAGTTTTTCAGGTGGAGAGCAGTACTTC | CASSFSGGEQYF
TRBJ2-1 | few | TRBV5-1 | TRBD1 | TGCGCCAGCAGCGCGGACAGGCCATACAATGAGCAGTTCTTC | CASSADRPYNEQFF